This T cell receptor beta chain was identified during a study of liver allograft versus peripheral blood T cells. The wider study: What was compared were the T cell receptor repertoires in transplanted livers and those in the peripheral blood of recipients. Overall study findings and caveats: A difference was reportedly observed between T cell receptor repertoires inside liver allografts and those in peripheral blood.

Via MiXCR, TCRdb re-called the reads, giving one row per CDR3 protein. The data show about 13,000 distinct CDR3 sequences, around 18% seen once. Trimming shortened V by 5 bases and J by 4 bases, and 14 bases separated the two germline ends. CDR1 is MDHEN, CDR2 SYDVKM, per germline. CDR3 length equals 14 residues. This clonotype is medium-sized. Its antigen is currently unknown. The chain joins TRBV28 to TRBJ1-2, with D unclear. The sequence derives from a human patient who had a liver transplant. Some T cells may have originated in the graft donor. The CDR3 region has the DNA TGTGCCAGCAGTGTAAGTGGGTTCGGCTATGGCTACACCTTC. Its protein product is CASSVSGFGYGYTF.